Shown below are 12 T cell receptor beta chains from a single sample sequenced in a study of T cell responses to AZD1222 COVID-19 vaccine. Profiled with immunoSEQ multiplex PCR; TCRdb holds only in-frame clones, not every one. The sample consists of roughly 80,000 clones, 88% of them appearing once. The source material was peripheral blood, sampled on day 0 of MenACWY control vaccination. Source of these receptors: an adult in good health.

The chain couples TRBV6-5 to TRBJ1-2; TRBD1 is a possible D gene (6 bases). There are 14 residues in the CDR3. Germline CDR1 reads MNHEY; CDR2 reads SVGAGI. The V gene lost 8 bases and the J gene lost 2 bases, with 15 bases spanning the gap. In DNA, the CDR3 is TGTGCCAGCTCGGATTGGACAGCCAACTATGGCTACACCTTC. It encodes CASSDWTANYGYTF.

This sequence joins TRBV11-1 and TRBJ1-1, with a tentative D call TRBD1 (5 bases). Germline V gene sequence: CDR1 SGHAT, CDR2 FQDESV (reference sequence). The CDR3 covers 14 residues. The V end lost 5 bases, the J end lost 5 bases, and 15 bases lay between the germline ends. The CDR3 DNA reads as TGTGCCAGCAGCCTGGGGGGAGAAGGGACTGAAGCTTTCTTT. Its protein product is CASSLGGEGTEAFF. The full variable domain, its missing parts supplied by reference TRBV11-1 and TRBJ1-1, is EAEVAQSPRYKITEKSQAVAFWCDPISGHATLYWYRQILGQGPELLVQFQDESVVDDSQLPKDRFSAERLKGVDSTLKIQPAELGDSAMYLCASSLGGEGTEAFFGQGTRLTVV.

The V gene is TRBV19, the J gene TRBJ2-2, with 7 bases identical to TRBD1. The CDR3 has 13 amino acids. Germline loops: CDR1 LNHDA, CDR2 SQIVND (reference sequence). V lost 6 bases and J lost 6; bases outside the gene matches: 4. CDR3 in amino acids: CASRSQGAGELFF. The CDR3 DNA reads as TGTGCCAGTAGGAGCCAGGGGGCCGGGGAGCTGTTTTTT.

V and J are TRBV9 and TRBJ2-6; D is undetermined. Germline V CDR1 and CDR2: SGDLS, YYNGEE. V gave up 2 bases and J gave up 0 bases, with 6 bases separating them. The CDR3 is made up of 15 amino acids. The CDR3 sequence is CASSVTGSGANVLTF. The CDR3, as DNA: TGTGCCAGCAGCGTTACCGGCTCTGGGGCCAACGTCCTGACTTTC. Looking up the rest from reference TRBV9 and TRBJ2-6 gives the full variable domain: DSGVTQTPKHLITATGQRVTLRCSPRSGDLSVYWYQQSLDQGLQFLIQYYNGEERAKGNILERFSAQQFPDLHSELNLSSLELGDSALYFCASSVTGSGANVLTFGAGSRLTVL.

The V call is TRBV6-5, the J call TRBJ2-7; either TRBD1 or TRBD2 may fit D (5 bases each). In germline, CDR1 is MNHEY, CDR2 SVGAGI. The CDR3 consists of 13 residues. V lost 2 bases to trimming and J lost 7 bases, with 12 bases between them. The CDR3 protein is CASSYKRGREQYF. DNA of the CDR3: TGTGCCAGCAGTTACAAGAGGGGTAGGGAGCAGTACTTC.

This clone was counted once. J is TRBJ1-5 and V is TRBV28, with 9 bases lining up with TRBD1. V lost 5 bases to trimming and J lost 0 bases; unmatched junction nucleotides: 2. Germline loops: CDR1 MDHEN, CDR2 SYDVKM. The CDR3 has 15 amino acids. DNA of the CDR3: TGTGCCAGCAGTGCGACAGGGGGTAGCAATCAGCCCCAGCATTTT. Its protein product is CASSATGGSNQPQHF.

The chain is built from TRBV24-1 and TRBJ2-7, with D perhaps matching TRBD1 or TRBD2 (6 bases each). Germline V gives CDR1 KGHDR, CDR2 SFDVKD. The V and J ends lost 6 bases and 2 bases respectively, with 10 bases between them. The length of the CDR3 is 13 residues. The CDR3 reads CATSRGGTYEQYF. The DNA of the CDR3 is TGTGCCACCAGTAGAGGGGGGACCTACGAGCAGTACTTC.

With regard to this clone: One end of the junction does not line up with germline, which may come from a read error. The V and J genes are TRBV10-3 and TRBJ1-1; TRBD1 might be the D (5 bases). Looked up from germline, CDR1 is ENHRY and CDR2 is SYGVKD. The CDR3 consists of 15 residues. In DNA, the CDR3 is TGTGCCATCAATGAGTACGCGGGGCGGCCGCCTGAAGCTTTCTTT. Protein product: CAINEYAGRPPEAFF.

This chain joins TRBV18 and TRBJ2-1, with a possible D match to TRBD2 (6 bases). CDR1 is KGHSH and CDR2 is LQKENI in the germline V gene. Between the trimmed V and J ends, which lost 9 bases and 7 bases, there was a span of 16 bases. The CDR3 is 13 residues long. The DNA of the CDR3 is TGTGCCAGTATAACGGGAGTGCGGAATGAGCAGTTCTTC. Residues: CASITGVRNEQFF.

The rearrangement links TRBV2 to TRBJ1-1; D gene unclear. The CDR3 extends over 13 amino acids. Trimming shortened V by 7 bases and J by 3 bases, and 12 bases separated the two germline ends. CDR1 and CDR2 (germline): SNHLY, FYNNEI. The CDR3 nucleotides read TGTGCCAGCACTCAGGACGGCTACACTGAAGCTTTCTTT. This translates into CASTQDGYTEAFF. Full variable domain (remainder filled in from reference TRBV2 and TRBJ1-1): EPEVTQTPSHQVTQMGQEVILRCVPISNHLYFYWYRQILGQKVEFLVSFYNNEISEKSEIFDDQFSVERPDGSNFTLKIRSTKLEDSAMYFCASTQDGYTEAFFGQGTRLTVV.

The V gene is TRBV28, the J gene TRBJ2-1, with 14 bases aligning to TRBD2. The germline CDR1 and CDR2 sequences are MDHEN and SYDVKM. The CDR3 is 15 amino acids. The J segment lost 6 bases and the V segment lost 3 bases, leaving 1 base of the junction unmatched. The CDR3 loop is CASSLGLAGVNEQFF. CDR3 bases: TGTGCCAGCAGTTTGGGACTAGCGGGAGTCAATGAGCAGTTCTTC. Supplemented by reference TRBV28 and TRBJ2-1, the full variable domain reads DVKVTQSSRYLVKRTGEKVFLECVQDMDHENMFWYRQDPGLGLRLIYFSYDVKMKEKGDIPEGYSVSREKKERFSLILESASTNQTSMYLCASSLGLAGVNEQFFGPGTRLTVL.

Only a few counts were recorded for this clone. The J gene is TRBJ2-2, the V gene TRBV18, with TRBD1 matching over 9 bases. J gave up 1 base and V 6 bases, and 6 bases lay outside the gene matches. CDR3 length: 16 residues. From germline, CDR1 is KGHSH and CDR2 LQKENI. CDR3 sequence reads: CASSPKGQGNTGELFF. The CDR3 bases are TGTGCCAGCTCGCCTAAGGGACAGGGGAACACCGGGGAGCTGTTTTTT.